This T cell receptor beta chain was recorded in a study of blood T cell repertoires in COVID-19. Study context: Both acute and convalescent COVID-19 samples were obtained from the United States, Italy and Spain. In each case, the material was cDNA or gDNA derived from T cells, B-cell-depleted T cells, or PBMCs.

Looked up from germline, CDR1 is SGHAT and CDR2 is FQDESV (reference sequence). This CDR3 spans 14 amino acids. V was clipped by 5 bases and J by 4 bases, with 12 bases between them. The protocol was immunoSEQ multiplex PCR, while the TCRdb copy is restricted to in-frame clones and leaves out a portion. In the table there are 350,000 to 450,000 clones, more than 70% of which are singletons. The source material was peripheral blood. The receptor's source is a woman in her sixties with COVID-19, enrolled during active disease. The chain joins TRBV11-1 to TRBJ1-5; tentatively, D is TRBD1 (5 bases). The CDR3 coding sequence is TGTGCCAGCAGCGGGGGGACGTTAAATCAGCCCCAGCATTTT. Translation gives CASSGGTLNQPQHF.